The 20 T cell receptor beta chains in this list originate from one sample, sequenced in a study of beta chain features in type 1 diabetes. Expressed TCRB transcripts were sequenced because the isolated RNA had all been reverse transcribed beforehand. Sequenced by immunoSEQ multiplex PCR; TCRdb stores in-frame clones only, minus some. Altogether about half a million clones are present, 30% being singletons, with the ten largest covering around 0.065%. Sequences were obtained from naive CD4+ T cells from blood. The receptors stem from a man between 18 and 29 years old in good health.

This clone was seen a few times. The V call is TRBV29-1, the J call TRBJ1-2; possible D gene TRBD1, 6 bases. CDR3 length: 11 residues. V was pared by 7 bases and J by 7 bases, with 13 bases between. Germline-derived CDR1 and CDR2 are SQVTM and ANQGSEA. Written as DNA, the CDR3 is TGCAGCGACGGGGGCACTGGTGGCTACACCTTC. It codes for CSDGGTGGYTF.

The table lists this clone with a few counts. This sequence joins TRBV18 and TRBJ2-6; D ambiguous. This CDR3 region has 15 residues. Germline V gives CDR1 KGHSH, CDR2 LQKENI. Trimming cost V 0 bases and J 2 bases, with 5 bases left between them. The CDR3 DNA reads as TGTGCCAGCTCACCACCGTCTACTGGGGCCAACGTCCTGACTTTC. This codes for CASSPPSTGANVLTF.

The V gene is TRBV28, the J gene TRBJ2-6; D not resolved. The CDR3 consists of 13 residues. The V and J ends lost 3 bases and 4 bases respectively, with 4 bases between them. Germline assignment: CDR1 MDHEN and CDR2 SYDVKM. In DNA, the CDR3 is TGTGCCAGCAGTTTTGGGGGGGCCAACGTCCTGACTTTC. This translates into CASSFGGANVLTF.

The chain recombines TRBV15 with TRBJ2-1; D perhaps matches TRBD2 (5 bases). V lost 1 base to trimming and J lost 0 bases, with 13 bases between them. The CDR3 extends over 17 amino acids. Germline lookup yields CDR1 LNHNV and CDR2 YYDKDF (reference sequence). The CDR3 protein is CATSRGRLTYSYNEQFF. The CDR3 DNA sequence: TGTGCCACCAGCAGAGGCCGACTAACCTACTCCTACAATGAGCAGTTCTTC.

This clone was counted a few times. The chain combines TRBV28 with TRBJ2-4; the D gene could be TRBD1 or TRBD2 (5 bases each). The CDR3 has 16 amino acids. Per the germline V gene, CDR1 is MDHEN and CDR2 is SYDVKM. Trimming took 5 bases from V and 7 from J, leaving 21 bases between them. The CDR3, as DNA: TGTGCCAGCAGTACCGGGGACCGGCACTCTAGGAACATTCAGTACTTC. Protein sequence: CASSTGDRHSRNIQYF.

The J gene is TRBJ2-1, the V gene TRBV7-2; a possible D gene is TRBD2 (6 bases). Germline V CDR1 and CDR2: SGHTA, FQGNSA. The CDR3 sequence is 15 residues long. V lost 1 base and J 1 base, leaving 8 bases between the germline ends. The CDR3 is CASSLVGTSYNEQFF. The CDR3 DNA follows: TGTGCCAGCAGCTTAGTAGGGACTTCCTACAATGAGCAGTTCTTC. Based on the CDR3 plus reference TRBV7-2 and TRBJ2-1, the full variable domain is GAGVSQSPSNKVTEKGKDVELRCDPISGHTALYWYRQSLGQGLEFLIYFQGNSAPDKSGLPSDRFSAERTGGSVSTLTIQRTQQEDSAVYLCASSLVGTSYNEQFFGPGTRLTVL.

This clone was observed a few times. The gene calls are TRBV4-1 and TRBJ1-4; D gene unclear. The CDR3 spans 16 residues. The germline CDR1 and CDR2 sequences are MGHRA and YSYEKL. V was shortened by 2 bases and J by 4 bases, with 14 bases between the two germline ends. This chain's CDR3 is CASSQLPAEFNEKLFF. The CDR3 nucleotides are TGCGCCAGCAGCCAATTGCCGGCAGAGTTTAATGAAAAACTGTTTTTT.

The V call is TRBV10-3, the J call TRBJ2-6, with no clear D. This CDR3 contains 16 residues. Germline V gene sequence: CDR1 ENHRY, CDR2 SYGVKD. V gave up 1 base and J gave up 4 bases, with 11 bases separating them. For the CDR3, the DNA is TGTGCCATCAGTGAGTTGGTGGGCCCCGGGGCCAACGTCCTGACTTTC. Protein sequence: CAISELVGPGANVLTF.

This clone turned up a few times. The V and J genes are TRBV5-1 and TRBJ2-5; 11 nucleotides match TRBD2. This CDR3 spans 16 amino acids. Germline values: CDR1 SGHRS, CDR2 YFSETQ. V was pared by 3 bases and J by 1 base, with 5 bases of the junction left unmatched. CDR3 DNA: TGCGCCAGCAGCTCGGGACTAGCGGATATCCAAGAGACCCAGTACTTC. Translating gives CASSSGLADIQETQYF.

This clone was picked up a small number of times. The chain links TRBV30 to TRBJ1-2; 9 nucleotides align to TRBD1. The length of the CDR3 is 14 residues. V lost 2 bases to trimming and J lost 2 bases; unmatched junction nucleotides: 3. Germline loops: CDR1 GTSNPN, CDR2 SVGIG (reference sequence). DNA of the CDR3: TGTGCCTGGAGTAAGGGACAGGGCAACTATGGCTACACCTTC. Protein sequence: CAWSKGQGNYGYTF.

There are a few counts of this clone. The chain couples TRBV4-3 to TRBJ2-6; D uncertain. The CDR3 extends over 15 amino acids. V dropped 3 bases and J dropped 0 bases, with 6 bases sitting between them. Germline lookup yields CDR1 LGHNA and CDR2 YSLEER. CDR3 region: CASSHETSGANVLTF. CDR3 coding DNA: TGCGCCAGCAGCCATGAGACCTCTGGGGCCAACGTCCTGACTTTC.

The rearrangement joins TRBV6-5 to TRBJ2-5; no firm D call. Trimming removed 6 bases from V and 4 bases from J, with 9 bases in between. The CDR3 runs to 12 residues. Germline CDR1 and CDR2: MNHEY and SVGAGI. DNA of the CDR3: TGTGCCAGCAGCCCACCTCGAGAGACCCAGTACTTC. Amino acids: CASSPPRETQYF.

V gene TRBV10-3 combines with J gene TRBJ2-2, with no clear D. The CDR3 extends over 13 amino acids. V was trimmed by 4 bases and J by 3 bases, leaving 6 bases between them. Germline lookup yields CDR1 ENHRY and CDR2 SYGVKD. DNA of the CDR3: TGTGCCATCAGTGTCCGGGACACCGGGGAGCTGTTTTTT. Protein product: CAISVRDTGELFF.

The CDR3 sequence is CASSQDWGPTEKLFF. For the CDR3, the DNA is TGCGCCAGCAGCCAAGATTGGGGGCCGACGGAAAAACTGTTTTTT. This rearrangement joins TRBV4-3 to TRBJ1-4, with D possibly matching TRBD1 (6 bases). Germline assignment: CDR1 LGHNA and CDR2 YSLEER. V lost 0 bases, J lost 8 bases, and 13 bases lay in between. This CDR3 contains 15 residues.

This chain connects TRBV30 to TRBJ2-3; D not certain. The length of the CDR3 is 14 residues. Trimming left V 4 bases short and J 6 bases short, with 17 bases between. Per the germline V gene, CDR1 is GTSNPN and CDR2 is SVGIG (reference sequence). CDR3 in DNA: TGTGCCTGGATCCCGCGGCCGCCGGCGGATACGCAGTATTTT. Amino acid sequence: CAWIPRPPADTQYF.

This chain links TRBV7-2 with TRBJ2-7, with unresolved D. Germline loops: CDR1 SGHTA, CDR2 FQGNSA. The CDR3 totals 13 residues. With 5 bases removed from V and 7 bases from J, the gap between germline ends came to 15 bases. Written as DNA, the CDR3 is TGTGCCAGCAGCACGGGCCCCCCCCGGGAGCAGTACTTC. Encoded protein: CASSTGPPREQYF.

The chain carries TRBV19 and TRBJ2-1, with D unclear. Germline lookup yields CDR1 LNHDA and CDR2 SQIVND (reference sequence). Trimming took 0 bases from V and 12 from J, leaving 18 bases between them. This CDR3 region has 15 residues. The CDR3 protein is CASSIEPALASGQFF. DNA of the CDR3: TGTGCCAGTAGTATAGAGCCCGCCCTCGCTTCAGGGCAGTTCTTC.

This clone has more than one count but fewer than ten. The V and J genes are TRBV7-2 and TRBJ1-2; D call uncertain. V shed 8 bases and J shed 1 base, with 17 bases lying between them. The CDR3 length is 15 residues. Per the germline V gene, CDR1 is SGHTA and CDR2 is FQGNSA. The CDR3 is CASGSTGFSNYGYTF. CDR3 nucleotide sequence: TGTGCCAGCGGTTCCACCGGTTTTAGTAACTATGGCTACACCTTC.

V usage is TRBV14 and J usage is TRBJ2-1; a weak D match, TRBD2 (5 bases). V gave up 0 bases and J gave up 3 bases, with 6 bases separating them. This CDR3 spans 14 amino acids. Germline V gives CDR1 SGHDN, CDR2 FVKESK. The DNA for the CDR3 is TGTGCCAGCAGCCAAGACGGGATCTACAATGAGCAGTTCTTC. Its protein is CASSQDGIYNEQFF.

V and J are TRBV2 and TRBJ2-7, with 13 bases matching TRBD2. Germline CDR1 and CDR2: SNHLY and FYNNEI. V trimming: 6 bases; J trimming: 3 bases; junction bases outside the gene matches: 5. CDR3 length equals 15 residues. CDR3 protein: CASRYRLAGGYEQYF. The CDR3 DNA sequence: TGTGCCAGCAGATACCGACTAGCGGGAGGCTACGAGCAGTACTTC.